One sample yielded the 9 T cell receptor beta chains listed below, sequenced in a study of shared clonotypes between healthy human individuals. Clones were read by immunoSEQ multiplex PCR, and TCRdb kept only the in-frame ones, dropping some. The table shows just over 2,000,000 clones, with about 95% occurring only once. Terminally differentiated effector memory CD45RA+ cells were excluded by CCR7 positive selection of CD45RO-negative cells. The source material was naive CD8+ T cells sorted from blood. These receptors originate from a young man in good health.

V is TRBV19 and J is TRBJ2-2; D may be TRBD2 (6 bases). This CDR3 comprises 15 residues. Germline V CDR1 and CDR2: LNHDA, SQIVND (reference sequence). The V end was cut by 7 bases, the J end by 0 bases, with 12 bases between. As DNA, the CDR3 is TGTGCCAGTATGGGGGAGGAACCGAACACCGGGGAGCTGTTTTTT. It specifies CASMGEEPNTGELFF.

The chain uses TRBV9 and TRBJ2-1; 8 nucleotides match TRBD2. The CDR3 has 16 amino acids. The germline V gene has CDR1 SGDLS and CDR2 YYNGEE. V shed 0 bases, J shed 2 bases, and the junction held 4 bases outside the gene matches. CDR3 nucleotides: TGTGCCAGCAGCGTAGCTACGGGAGGGACCTACAATGAGCAGTTCTTC. Translated: CASSVATGGTYNEQFF. The complete variable domain, with remaining parts taken from reference TRBV9 and TRBJ2-1, reads DSGVTQTPKHLITATGQRVTLRCSPRSGDLSVYWYQQSLDQGLQFLIQYYNGEERAKGNILERFSAQQFPDLHSELNLSSLELGDSALYFCASSVATGGTYNEQFFGPGTRLTVL.

The rearrangement links TRBV7-9 to TRBJ1-3; D remains unclear. Germline lookup yields CDR1 SEHNR and CDR2 FQNEAQ (reference sequence). Trimming cost V 1 base and J 9 bases, with 7 bases left between them. The CDR3 extends over 12 amino acids. CDR3 amino acids: CASSLDPVTIYF. Here the CDR3 DNA reads TGTGCCAGCAGCTTAGATCCAGTCACCATATATTTT.

In DNA form, the CDR3 reads TGTGCCAGCAGCTTTTATCAGGGGAAAAACTATGGCTACACCTTC. The encoded protein is CASSFYQGKNYGYTF. The V gene is TRBV7-2, the J gene TRBJ1-2; D possibly corresponds to TRBD1 (6 bases). This CDR3 spans 15 amino acids. V was clipped by 3 bases and J by 2 bases, with 13 bases between them. Germline-derived CDR1 and CDR2 are SGHTA and FQGNSA.

The V call is TRBV4-3, the J call TRBJ1-2; 10 nucleotides align to TRBD1. Germline assignment: CDR1 LGHNA and CDR2 YSLEER. Trimming cost V 0 bases and J 4 bases; bases outside gene matches: 8. This CDR3 is built from 17 residues. The DNA of the CDR3 is TGCGCCAGCAGCCAAGATGATGAGGGACAGGGGACCTATGGCTACACCTTC. Translation: CASSQDDEGQGTYGYTF.

The V call is TRBV4-1, the J call TRBJ1-4, with TRBD1 as a possible D gene (6 bases). V was trimmed by 4 bases and J by 4 bases, leaving 16 bases between them. Germline-derived CDR1 and CDR2 are MGHRA and YSYEKL. The CDR3 is 16 amino acids. CDR3 residues: CASSPELGAINEKLFF. The CDR3 DNA reads TGCGCCAGCAGCCCTGAACTGGGGGCGATTAATGAAAAACTGTTTTTT.

The gene calls are TRBV9 and TRBJ2-7; D may be TRBD1 (5 bases). Trimming left V 0 bases short and J 6 bases short, with 13 bases between. The CDR3 extends over 14 amino acids. Germline lookup yields CDR1 SGDLS and CDR2 YYNGEE. The CDR3 spells CASSVEGVGSEQYF. CDR3 sequence (DNA): TGTGCCAGCAGCGTAGAAGGGGTTGGAAGCGAGCAGTACTTC.

The CDR3 is CASSFGQGHNEQYF. The DNA for the CDR3 is TGCGCCAGCAGTTTCGGACAGGGGCACAACGAGCAGTACTTC. The rearrangement uses TRBV4-1 and TRBJ2-7; TRBD1 aligns across 9 bases. V shed 6 bases, J shed 5 bases, and the junction held 8 bases outside the gene matches. The CDR3 is 14 residues long. The germline CDR1 and CDR2 sequences are MGHRA and YSYEKL.

V gene TRBV6-1 combines with J gene TRBJ2-3; D is unresolved. V lost 2 bases and J lost 4, with 7 bases in between. The germline gives CDR1 MNHNS, CDR2 SASEGT. CDR3 length: 13 residues. The CDR3 is CASSELAADTQYF. CDR3 nucleotides: TGTGCCAGCAGTGAATTGGCGGCAGATACGCAGTATTTT.